The source of this TCR beta chain is a study of blood T cell repertoires in COVID-19. Across the whole study: COVID-19 samples from acute and convalescent phases originated in the United States, Italy and Spain. PBMCs, B-cell-depleted T cells, or T cells were the source of the cDNA or gDNA that made up the material.

The CDR3 sequence is 15 residues long. V dropped 5 bases and J dropped 7 bases, with 20 bases sitting between them. Germline V gene lookup returns CDR1 MNHEY and CDR2 SVGEGT. This clone was detected once. Per the original methods: Estimation of nucleated cell counts was performed using reference gene primer amplification. Measured with immunoSEQ multiplex PCR; TCRdb has only the in-frame clones, and not every one. Clone size and the V and J calls come from that table; the DNA yielded D and trimming. The table shows a few hundred thousand clones, with approximately 91% occurring only once. The sample taken for sequencing was peripheral blood. The chain carries TRBV6-2 or TRBV6-3 and TRBJ1-1; no firm D call. This TCR came from a woman in her fifties or sixties with acute or convalescent COVID-19. The CDR3 DNA follows: TGTGCCAGCAGTCTCTACGTTAGTCCTACCGGTGAAGCTTTCTTT. Its translation: CASSLYVSPTGEAFF.